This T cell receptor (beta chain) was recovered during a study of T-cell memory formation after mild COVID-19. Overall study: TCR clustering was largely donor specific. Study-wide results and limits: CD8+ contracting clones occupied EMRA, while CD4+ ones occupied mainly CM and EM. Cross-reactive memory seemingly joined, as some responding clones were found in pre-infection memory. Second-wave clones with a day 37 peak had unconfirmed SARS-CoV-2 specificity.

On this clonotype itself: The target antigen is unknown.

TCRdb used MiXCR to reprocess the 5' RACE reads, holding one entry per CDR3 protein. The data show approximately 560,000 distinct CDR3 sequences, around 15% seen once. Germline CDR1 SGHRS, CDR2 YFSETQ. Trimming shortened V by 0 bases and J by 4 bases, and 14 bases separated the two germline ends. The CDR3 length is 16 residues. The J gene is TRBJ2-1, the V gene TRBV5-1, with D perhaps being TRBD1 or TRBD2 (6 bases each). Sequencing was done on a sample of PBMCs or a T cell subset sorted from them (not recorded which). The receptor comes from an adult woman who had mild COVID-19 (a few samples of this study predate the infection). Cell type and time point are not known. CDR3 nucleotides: TGCGCCAGCAGCTTGGATGGGGGGCGAAGGTACAATGAGCAGTTCTTC. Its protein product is CASSLDGGRRYNEQFF.